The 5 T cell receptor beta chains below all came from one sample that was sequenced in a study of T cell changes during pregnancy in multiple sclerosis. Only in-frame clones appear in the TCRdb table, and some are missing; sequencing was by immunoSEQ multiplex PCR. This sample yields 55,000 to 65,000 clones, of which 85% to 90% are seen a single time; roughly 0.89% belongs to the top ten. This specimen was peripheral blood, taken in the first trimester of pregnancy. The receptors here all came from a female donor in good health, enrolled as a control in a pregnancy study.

The CDR3 loop is CASSSLTGSSNQPQHF. The CDR3 nucleotides read TGTGCCAGCAGTTCCCTAACAGGGAGTAGCAATCAGCCCCAGCATTTT. V is TRBV6-6 and J is TRBJ1-5; possibly TRBD1 for D (6 bases). Germline V lookup: CDR1 MNHNY, CDR2 SVGAGI (reference sequence). This CDR3 is 16 amino acids long. V lost 4 bases and J lost 0, with 13 bases in between.

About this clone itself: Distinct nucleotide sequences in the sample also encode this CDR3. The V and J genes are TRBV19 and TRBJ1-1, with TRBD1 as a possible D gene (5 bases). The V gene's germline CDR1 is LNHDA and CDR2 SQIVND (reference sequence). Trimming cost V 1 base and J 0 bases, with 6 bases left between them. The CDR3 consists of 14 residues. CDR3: CASSIGTLNTEAFF. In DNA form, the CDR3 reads TGTGCCAGTAGTATAGGGACATTGAACACTGAAGCTTTCTTT.

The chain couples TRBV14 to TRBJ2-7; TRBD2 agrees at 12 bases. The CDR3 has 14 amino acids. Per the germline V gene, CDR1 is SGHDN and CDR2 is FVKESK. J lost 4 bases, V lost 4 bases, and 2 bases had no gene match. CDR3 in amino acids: CASSPGLAGYEQYF. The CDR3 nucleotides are TGTGCCAGCAGCCCGGGACTAGCGGGTTACGAGCAGTACTTC.

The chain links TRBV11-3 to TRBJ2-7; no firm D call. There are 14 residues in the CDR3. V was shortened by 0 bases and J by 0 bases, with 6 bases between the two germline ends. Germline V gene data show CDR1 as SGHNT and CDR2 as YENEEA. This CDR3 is CASSLDASSYEQYF. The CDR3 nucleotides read TGTGCCAGCAGCTTAGATGCTAGCTCCTACGAGCAGTACTTC.

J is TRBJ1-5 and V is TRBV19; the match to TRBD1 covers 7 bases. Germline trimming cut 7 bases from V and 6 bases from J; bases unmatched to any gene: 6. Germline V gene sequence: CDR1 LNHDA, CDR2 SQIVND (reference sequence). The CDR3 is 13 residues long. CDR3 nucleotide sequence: TGTGCCAGTAACGACAGGGCGGGTCAGCCCCAGCATTTT. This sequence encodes CASNDRAGQPQHF.